The 29 T cell receptor beta chains given below trace back to one sample, sequenced in a study of blood T cell repertoires in COVID-19. The method was immunoSEQ multiplex PCR; TCRdb's version includes in-frame clones alone and lacks a portion of them. There are fewer than 250,000 clones in the sample; around four fifths occur only once, and roughly 8% lies in the top ten. Input material: peripheral blood. The receptors were gathered from a woman between 45 and 65 years old with acute or convalescent COVID-19.

This CDR3 is CASSLGQGWNEQFF. The DNA for the CDR3 is TGTGCCAGCAGCTTGGGGCAGGGGTGGAATGAGCAGTTCTTC. The chain uses TRBV11-2 and TRBJ2-1; perhaps TRBD1 as D (6 bases). V was pared by 3 bases and J by 7 bases, with 13 bases between. Germline V lookup: CDR1 SGHAT, CDR2 FQNNGV. CDR3 length equals 14 residues.

The genes are TRBV5-8 and TRBJ2-1; D is unresolved. V was clipped by 1 base and J by 10 bases, with 18 bases between them. CDR3 length equals 15 residues. Germline V CDR1 and CDR2: SGHTS, YDEGEE. The CDR3 coding sequence is TGTGCCAGCAGCTTGTCTGGAGTAGCCCCTGAAGAGCAGTTCTTC. It translates to CASSLSGVAPEEQFF. The full variable domain, completed using reference TRBV5-8 and TRBJ2-1, is EAGVTQSPTHLIKTRGQQATLRCSPISGHTSVYWYQQALGLGLQFLLWYDEGEERNRGNFPPRFSGRQFPNYSSELNVNALELEDSALYLCASSLSGVAPEEQFFGPGTRLTVL.

The chain uses TRBV2 and TRBJ1-4; tentatively, D is TRBD1 (5 bases). Germline values: CDR1 SNHLY, CDR2 FYNNEI. Trimming removed 10 bases from V and 3 bases from J, with 12 bases in between. The CDR3 has 13 amino acids. This CDR3 is CATGGLPNEKLFF. The CDR3 DNA is TGTGCCACCGGGGGGTTACCTAATGAAAAACTGTTTTTT. The full variable domain, with the rest looked up from reference TRBV2 and TRBJ1-4, is EPEVTQTPSHQVTQMGQEVILRCVPISNHLYFYWYRQILGQKVEFLVSFYNNEISEKSEIFDDQFSVERPDGSNFTLKIRSTKLEDSAMYFCATGGLPNEKLFFGSGTQLSVL.

The V call is TRBV4-2, the J call TRBJ2-1, with D possibly being TRBD2 (6 bases). This CDR3 has 15 amino acids. V gave up 4 bases and J gave up 4 bases, with 14 bases separating them. The germline V gene encodes CDR1 LGHNA and CDR2 YNFKEQ. Here the CDR3 reads CASSPLAAGYNEQFF. The CDR3 DNA reads TGTGCCAGCAGCCCGCTGGCCGCGGGGTACAATGAGCAGTTCTTC.

The table lists this clone with a few counts. V gene TRBV6-1 combines with J gene TRBJ2-1, with 7 bases lining up with TRBD2. Germline-derived CDR1 and CDR2 are MNHNS and SASEGT. V lost 3 bases and J lost 2; bases outside the gene matches: 10. The CDR3 contains 17 residues. In nucleotides, the CDR3 is TGTGCCAGCAGTGATCTGGGCGGGAGCGTCGCCTACAATGAGCAGTTCTTC. Its translation: CASSDLGGSVAYNEQFF.

This sequence joins TRBV27 and TRBJ2-7; 12 bases line up with TRBD2. Trimming took 2 bases from V and 3 from J; bases not matched to a gene: 5. The CDR3 runs to 16 residues. Per germline, CDR1 MNHEY and CDR2 SMNVEV (reference sequence). In DNA, the CDR3 is TGTGCCAGCAGTTTAAACCCGGGACTAGCGGGCTACGAGCAGTACTTC. It specifies CASSLNPGLAGYEQYF.

This sequence joins TRBV28 and TRBJ1-2; D is unclear. Germline CDR1 and CDR2: MDHEN and SYDVKM. Trimming left V 2 bases short and J 1 base short, with 5 bases between. This CDR3 spans 13 amino acids. This CDR3 reads CASSLNSNYGYTF. CDR3 sequence (DNA): TGTGCCAGCAGTTTAAATAGTAACTATGGCTACACCTTC.

This clone has a handful of counts. This chain connects TRBV9 to TRBJ2-1; 10 nucleotides agree with TRBD2. The CDR3 has 16 residues. The germline V gene has CDR1 SGDLS and CDR2 YYNGEE. V was pared by 3 bases and J by 3 bases, with 6 bases of the junction left unmatched. This chain's CDR3 is CASSATGTSVYNEQFF. DNA for the CDR3: TGTGCCAGCAGCGCAACCGGGACTAGCGTCTACAATGAGCAGTTCTTC.

This clone was counted between two and nine times. The V gene is TRBV5-4, the J gene TRBJ2-7; tentative D call: TRBD1 (6 bases). Germline V CDR1 and CDR2: SGHNT, YYREEE (reference sequence). V was shortened by 2 bases and J by 1 base, with 10 bases between the two germline ends. The CDR3 has 14 residues. CDR3 nucleotides: TGTGCCAGCAGCTTCGGACAGAGGTCCTACGAGCAGTACTTC. It yields the protein CASSFGQRSYEQYF.

On this clone itself: This same CDR3 is encoded by further DNA sequences in the sample. The chain couples TRBV15 to TRBJ2-5, with 11 bases matching TRBD2. V trimming: 5 bases; J trimming: 3 bases; junction bases outside the gene matches: 8. Per germline, CDR1 LNHNV and CDR2 YYDKDF (reference sequence). The CDR3 sequence is 16 residues long. DNA for the CDR3: TGTGCCACCAGCTCCCCTGGGACTAGCGGAAAAGAGACCCAGTACTTC. This translates into CATSSPGTSGKETQYF.

This clone was counted only a few times. V usage is TRBV5-4 and J usage is TRBJ2-3; TRBD1 agrees at 8 bases. J was trimmed by 1 base and V by 3 bases; bases with no gene match: 10. This CDR3 is 17 amino acids long. In germline, CDR1 is SGHNT, CDR2 YYREEE (reference sequence). CDR3 in amino acids: CASSSEPGQARTDTQYF. The CDR3, as DNA: TGTGCCAGCAGCTCTGAGCCGGGACAGGCACGCACAGATACGCAGTATTTT.

V usage is TRBV20-1 and J usage is TRBJ2-5, with D maybe TRBD1 (6 bases). This CDR3 contains 15 residues. Trimming took off 3 bases at V and 2 bases at J, with 16 bases between the two ends. CDR1 is DFQATT, CDR2 SNEGSKA, per germline (reference sequence). The CDR3 is CSASPSGHNQETQYF. The CDR3 bases are TGCAGTGCTAGTCCCTCGGGACACAATCAAGAGACCCAGTACTTC.

The genes are TRBV28 and TRBJ1-6; 10 bases are shared with TRBD1. This CDR3 spans 22 amino acids. Looked up from germline, CDR1 is MDHEN and CDR2 is SYDVKM. After removal of 6 bases from V and 0 bases from J, the junction contained 20 bases not matched to a gene. DNA of the CDR3: TGTGCCAGCAGGACTCTTCAACGGACAGGGGGGGATTCAAGCTCCTATAATTCACCCCTCCACTTT. This encodes CASRTLQRTGGDSSSYNSPLHF.

The chain carries TRBV29-1 and TRBJ2-4, with 13 positions matching TRBD2. The CDR3 has 15 amino acids. Germline V CDR1 and CDR2: SQVTM, ANQGSEA. The V gene end was trimmed by 6 bases and the J gene end by 6 bases; junction bases not matched to a gene: 8. The CDR3 loop is CSVYTSGRARNIQYF. CDR3 nucleotides: TGCAGCGTATACACTAGCGGGAGGGCTCGAAACATTCAGTACTTC. The variable domain in full, with the rest retrieved from reference TRBV29-1 and TRBJ2-4, is SAVISQKPSRDICQRGTSLTIQCQVDSQVTMMFWYRQQPGQSLTLIATANQGSEATYESGFVIDKFPISRPNLTFSTLTVSNMSPEDSSIYLCSVYTSGRARNIQYFGAGTRLSVL.

This clone has a handful of counts. This chain uses TRBV30 with TRBJ2-2; D is perhaps TRBD1 (5 bases). Germline assignment: CDR1 GTSNPN and CDR2 SVGIG (reference sequence). Trimming stripped 2 bases from V and 1 base from J, with 11 bases between. The CDR3 has 15 amino acids. CDR3 amino acids: CAWSSRTRNTGELFF. The DNA for the CDR3 is TGTGCCTGGAGTAGCCGGACAAGGAACACCGGGGAGCTGTTTTTT.

The table lists this clone with a few counts. The chain couples TRBV21-1 to TRBJ1-2; the tabulated D call, TRBD1, remains unverified against the DNA. TRBV21-1 is listed as a pseudogene. This CDR3 has 13 amino acids. CDR3 residues: CASKYRGRNGYTF. The CDR3 DNA is TGTGCCAGCAAATACAGGGGGAGGAATGGCTACACCTTC.

This clone was seen only a few times. The chain uses TRBV5-1 and TRBJ2-3; D gene unclear. This CDR3 has 15 amino acids. Per germline, CDR1 SGHRS and CDR2 YFSETQ. Trimming shortened V by 0 bases and J by 2 bases, and 10 bases separated the two germline ends. The CDR3 loop reads CASSLANADTDTQYF. The CDR3 DNA follows: TGCGCCAGCAGCTTGGCCAATGCGGACACAGATACGCAGTATTTT.

In its sample, this clone was seen once. The V and J genes are TRBV11-2 and TRBJ2-5; a weak D match, TRBD1 (6 bases). V was shortened by 1 base and J by 5 bases, with 14 bases between the two germline ends. Germline values: CDR1 SGHAT, CDR2 FQNNGV. The CDR3 runs 15 residues. CDR3 sequence reads: CASSLAGWQGETQYF. CDR3 sequence (DNA): TGTGCCAGCAGCTTAGCAGGGTGGCAGGGGGAGACCCAGTACTTC.

A note on this clone: Other DNA sequences in the same sample also yield this CDR3. V usage is TRBV5-6 and J usage is TRBJ2-7; 8 positions agree with TRBD1. The germline gives CDR1 SGHDT, CDR2 YYEEEE. This CDR3 contains 15 residues. J lost 0 bases, V lost 4 bases, and 6 bases had no gene match. Here the CDR3 DNA reads TGTGCCAGCAGCCGAGGACAGGGTTTCTCCTACGAGCAGTACTTC. It encodes CASSRGQGFSYEQYF.

The J gene is TRBJ1-4, the V gene TRBV19, with TRBD1 matching over 8 bases. The germline CDR1 and CDR2 sequences are LNHDA and SQIVND (reference sequence). The V segment lost 10 bases and the J segment 4 bases; nucleotides outside the gene matches: 2. The CDR3 is 12 residues long. CDR3 nucleotides: TGTGCCACCACAGGGGGTAATGAAAAACTGTTTTTT. Protein sequence: CATTGGNEKLFF.

CDR3 in amino acids: CASSEGGYGYTF. In DNA, the CDR3 is TGTGCCAGCAGTGAGGGGGGCTATGGCTACACCTTC. The genes are TRBV2 and TRBJ1-2; tentative D call: TRBD1 (5 bases). Germline V CDR1 and CDR2: SNHLY, FYNNEI. There are 12 residues in the CDR3. Trimming removed 3 bases from V and 4 bases from J, with 6 bases in between. Full variable domain (rest looked up from reference TRBV2 and TRBJ1-2): EPEVTQTPSHQVTQMGQEVILRCVPISNHLYFYWYRQILGQKVEFLVSFYNNEISEKSEIFDDQFSVERPDGSNFTLKIRSTKLEDSAMYFCASSEGGYGYTFGSGTRLTVV.

The chain links TRBV15 to TRBJ1-2; 7 nucleotides align to TRBD1. The CDR3 consists of 14 residues. The V gene end was trimmed by 3 bases and the J gene end by 5 bases; junction bases not matched to a gene: 6. CDR1 is LNHNV and CDR2 is YYDKDF in the germline V gene (reference sequence). CDR3 region: CATSRGDSEYGYTF. CDR3 nucleotides: TGTGCCACCAGCAGGGGGGACAGCGAATATGGCTACACCTTC.

The chain combines TRBV13 with TRBJ1-1, with 9 bases aligning to TRBD1. V gave up 4 bases and J gave up 9 bases; unmatched junction bases: 6. The CDR3 length is 13 residues. Germline values: CDR1 PRHDT, CDR2 FYEKMQ (reference sequence). CDR3 sequence (DNA): TGTGCCAGCAGCTCCCAGGGACAGGGAAAAGCTTTCTTT. Translated: CASSSQGQGKAFF.

The chain carries TRBV11-1 and TRBJ2-1, with D perhaps matching TRBD2 (6 bases). V gave up 5 bases and J gave up 5 bases, with 10 bases separating them. Germline V gene data show CDR1 as SGHAT and CDR2 as FQDESV (reference sequence). The CDR3 covers 13 residues. This CDR3 is CASSRGRNNEQFF. DNA of the CDR3: TGTGCCAGCAGCCGGGGGAGGAACAATGAGCAGTTCTTC.

The CDR3, as DNA: TGTGCTAGTGGTTTGGTCCCTCGGGACAGGAGGCCTAGGGACGAGCAGTACTTC. Translating gives CASGLVPRDRRPRDEQYF. The chain recombines TRBV12-5 with TRBJ2-7, with 8 bases that match TRBD1. The CDR3 spans 18 residues. The V segment lost 0 bases and the J segment 5 bases; nucleotides outside the gene matches: 15. Looked up from germline, CDR1 is LGHNT and CDR2 is FRNRAP.

This clone is a singleton in its sample. The chain is built from TRBV5-6 and TRBJ1-5; 7 bases line up with TRBD1. V was clipped by 5 bases and J by 5 bases; unmatched bases: 7. Germline lookup yields CDR1 SGHDT and CDR2 YYEEEE. CDR3 length: 14 residues. This chain's CDR3 is CASSLTGSDQPQHF. The CDR3 DNA follows: TGTGCCAGCAGTTTGACAGGGTCCGATCAGCCCCAGCATTTT.

This clone has a single count. The chain joins TRBV5-4 to TRBJ1-4; weak D call: TRBD1 (5 bases). The CDR3 contains 13 residues. CDR1 and CDR2 from the germline V gene are SGHNT and YYREEE (reference sequence). The V gene lost 2 bases and the J gene lost 7 bases, with 9 bases spanning the gap. This CDR3 reads CASSFWGVEKLFF. DNA of the CDR3: TGTGCCAGCAGCTTCTGGGGGGTTGAAAAACTGTTTTTT.

This clone occurred a few times. The chain combines TRBV18 with TRBJ2-3; a possible D gene is TRBD2 (6 bases). Germline assignment: CDR1 KGHSH and CDR2 LQKENI. Between the trimmed V and J ends, which lost 3 bases and 4 bases, there was a span of 8 bases. The CDR3 is 13 residues long. The CDR3 DNA reads TGTGCCAGCTCACCCGGGGAGGCAGATACGCAGTATTTT. Protein sequence: CASSPGEADTQYF.

V and J are TRBV5-1 and TRBJ2-7; D unclear. CDR3 length equals 13 residues. Per germline, CDR1 SGHRS and CDR2 YFSETQ. Trimming removed 0 bases from V and 5 bases from J, with 9 bases in between. CDR3 nucleotides: TGCGCCAGCAGCTTGGTGGGCAGTAACGAGCAGTACTTC. Amino acids: CASSLVGSNEQYF. The full variable domain, rest sourced from reference TRBV5-1 and TRBJ2-7, is KAGVTQTPRYLIKTRGQQVTLSCSPISGHRSVSWYQQTPGQGLQFLFEYFSETQRNKGNFPGRFSGRQFSNSRSEMNVSTLELGDSALYLCASSLVGSNEQYFGPGTRLTVT.